This TCR beta chain is from a study of blood T cell repertoires in COVID-19. Study in general: Sources were T cells, B-cell-depleted T cells, or PBMCs; the material itself was cDNA or gDNA.

Recruits, aged about 18 to 89 years, lived in under 25 US areas. Clinical history as reported by participants underpinned cohort assignment. Either two negative PCRs, clearance, or symptom resolution qualified Cohort 3 donors as recovered. V lost 4 bases and J lost 0, with 12 bases in between. The CDR3 has 15 residues. Looked up from germline, CDR1 is SGHRS and CDR2 is YFSETQ. Repertoires were generated with immunoSEQ multiplex PCR, while TCRdb's copy carries only in-frame clones and drops some. This sample has 250,000 to 350,000 clones, with around 85% found just once. Sequencing input: PBMCs or T cells enriched from blood (not recorded which). This TCR came from a woman aged 30 to 39 who had recovered from COVID-19. The rearrangement uses TRBV5-1 and TRBJ2-3; the D gene is possibly TRBD2 (5 bases). CDR3 in amino acids: CASSPGIQSTDTQYF. The DNA for the CDR3 is TGCGCCAGCAGCCCGGGAATACAGAGCACAGATACGCAGTATTTT.